Listed below are T cell receptor beta chains from one sample, sequenced in a study of T cell responses to AZD1222 COVID-19 vaccine. Sequenced by immunoSEQ multiplex PCR; TCRdb stores in-frame clones only, minus some. The sample lists over 130,000 clones; roughly 93% were seen once. The sample in question was peripheral blood, obtained 28 days after the second AZD1222 dose. Every receptor here comes from an adult who received the AZD1222 COVID-19 vaccine. Each CDR3 is given with its conserved first and last residue. A D gene is named only where the DNA matches it firmly. A clone size is listed for some rows: how often the clone was seen (once, few, many), or a class if it is expanded.

TRBJ1-1,-,-,TRBV2,TGTGCCAGCAGTGAAGCTAGAGGGAACACTGAAGCTTTCTTT,CASSEARGNTEAFF
TRBJ2-1,-,-,TRBV4-2,TGTGCCAGCAGCCAAGGACGGGGCGGCTCCTACAATGAGCAGTTCTTC,CASSQGRGGSYNEQFF
TRBJ2-1,-,-,TRBV6-6,TGTGCCAGCGAGACTGAAAGCTCCTACAATGAGCAGTTCTTC,CASETESSYNEQFF
TRBJ2-2,TRBD1,-,TRBV24-1,TGTGCCACCAGTGATTCGGGGACAGCGAACACCGGGGAGCTGTTTTTT,CATSDSGTANTGELFF
TRBJ1-1,TRBD1,-,TRBV6-4,TGTGCCAGCAAACAGTGGGGGACAGCGAACACTGAAGCTTTCTTT,CASKQWGTANTEAFF
TRBJ2-5,-,-,TRBV7-7,TGTGCTAGCAGCTTCCAGGACGGGTCCGGGGAGACCCAGTACTTC,CASSFQDGSGETQYF
TRBJ2-1,-,-,TRBV5-8,TGTGCCACCCTGGTAGACTCTAGCTCCTACAATGAGCAGTTCTTC,CATLVDSSSYNEQFF
TRBJ2-2,-,-,TRBV12-3/TRBV12-4,TGTGCCAGCAGGGGGGTATATGCCGGGGAGCTGTTTTTT,CASRGVYAGELFF
TRBJ2-7,TRBD2,once,TRBV7-8,TGTGCCAGCAGCCACGGACTAGCGGGGCCCTACGAGCAGTACTTC,CASSHGLAGPYEQYF
TRBJ1-1,-,-,TRBV19,TGTGCCAGTAGCCTCAACACTGAAGCTTTCTTT,CASSLNTEAFF
TRBJ2-1,-,once,TRBV29-1,TGCAGCGTTGAAGACACCAATGAGCAGTTCTTC,CSVEDTNEQFF
TRBJ2-1,-,-,TRBV5-1,TGCGCCAGCAGCTTCACCGCGGGACTTTACAATGAGCAGTTCTTC,CASSFTAGLYNEQFF
TRBJ1-5,-,-,TRBV4-1,TGCGCCAGCAGCCAAGGAACGGGCCAAGATAGCAATCAGCCCCAGCATTTT,CASSQGTGQDSNQPQHF
TRBJ2-1,TRBD2,once,TRBV5-4,TGTGCCAGCAGCTCCCTAGCGGGAGCATACAATGAGCAGTTCTTC,CASSSLAGAYNEQFF
TRBJ2-7,-,-,TRBV10-3,TGTGCCATCGGGATGTCGGGGGTCAGGGGCGGGAAGGGCGAGCAGTACTTC,CAIGMSGVRGGKGEQYF
TRBJ1-5,-,-,TRBV27,TGTGCCAGCAGTCCATACAGGCTCAATCAGCCCCAGCATTTT,CASSPYRLNQPQHF
TRBJ2-3,-,-,TRBV5-4,TGTGCCAGCAGCTTTGCGGGGGCCCTCACAGATACGCAGTATTTT,CASSFAGALTDTQYF
TRBJ1-5,-,-,TRBV7-3,TGTGCCAGCAGCTTAGGGGTTAATCAGCCCCAGCATTTT,CASSLGVNQPQHF
TRBJ1-2,TRBD1,-,TRBV6-2/TRBV6-3,TGTGCCAGCAGTAAGGACAGGGGGCATGGCTACACCTTC,CASSKDRGHGYTF
TRBJ1-1,-,-,TRBV7-8,TGTGCCAGCAGCAAAAACAGGGCTGGAAACACTGAAGCTTTCTTT,CASSKNRAGNTEAFF
TRBJ2-5,-,-,TRBV19,TGTGCCAGTAGTAAGGGGAGACAAGAGACCCAGTACTTC,CASSKGRQETQYF
TRBJ1-2,-,-,TRBV30,TGTGCCTGGAGTGTACCCCGTTTCGTTGGGTATGGCTACACCTTC,CAWSVPRFVGYGYTF
TRBJ2-3,-,-,TRBV27,TGTGCCAGCAGTTCCACTCTTCCCGAGGCGCAGTATTTT,CASSSTLPEAQYF
TRBJ1-6,-,-,TRBV5-4,TGTGCCAGCAGCCGTCGGACAGAGAATTCACCCCTCCACTTT,CASSRRTENSPLHF
TRBJ1-5,-,-,TRBV19,TGTGCCAGTAGTATGGGGTACAATCAGCCCCAGCATTTT,CASSMGYNQPQHF
TRBJ2-5,TRBD2,-,TRBV25-1,TGTGCCAGCAGCGCCACTAGCGGGATACAAGAGACCCAGTACTTC,CASSATSGIQETQYF
TRBJ1-5,-,-,TRBV6-6,TGTGCCAGCACCCTCGACAGGAACAATCAGCCCCAGCATTTT,CASTLDRNNQPQHF
TRBJ2-1,TRBD2,-,TRBV7-9,TGTGCCAGCAGCTTAGGACTAGCGGGAGAAGGCAATGAGCAGTTCTTC,CASSLGLAGEGNEQFF
TRBJ1-6,-,-,TRBV18,TGTGCCAGCTCACCGTCTCGGGGGGGTTTTAATTCACCCCTCCACTTT,CASSPSRGGFNSPLHF
TRBJ1-1,TRBD1,-,TRBV14,TGTGCCAGCAGCAGCCGGGACAGGAACACTGAAGCTTTCTTT,CASSSRDRNTEAFF
TRBJ1-1,-,once,TRBV2,TGTGCCAGCAGTGAGGTGACAGTGAACACTGAAGCTTTCTTT,CASSEVTVNTEAFF
TRBJ2-1,TRBD2,-,TRBV5-5,TGTGCCAGCAGCTTAGAGAGCGGGGAATACAATGAGCAGTTCTTC,CASSLESGEYNEQFF
TRBJ2-5,-,-,TRBV6-5,TGTGCCAGCTCGGGGGATAGGGAGACCCAGTACTTC,CASSGDRETQYF
TRBJ1-6,TRBD1,once,TRBV6-1,TGTGCCAGCAGTGCTAGACAGGGACGGGCCCCGGGGTCACCCCTCCACTTT,CASSARQGRAPGSPLHF
TRBJ1-1,-,-,TRBV6-5,TGTGCCAGCAGTTATGGACCGAACACTGAAGCTTTCTTT,CASSYGPNTEAFF
TRBJ1-2,-,many,TRBV18,TGTGCCAGCTCACCAACAGGGCCTGGGGATGGCTACACCTTC,CASSPTGPGDGYTF
TRBJ1-3,-,-,TRBV7-3,TGTGCCAGCAGCCTTGACATAGGGAACACCATATATTTT,CASSLDIGNTIYF
TRBJ2-7,-,-,TRBV5-6,TGTGCCAGCAGCTTGGCTGGCCCCGAGCAGTACTTC,CASSLAGPEQYF
TRBJ1-2,-,-,TRBV19,TGTGCCAGTACTCATATTCCCTCCTCTCGTGGCTACACCTTC,CASTHIPSSRGYTF
TRBJ1-2,TRBD1,-,TRBV5-5,TGTGCCAGCAGCTTGGCGGGGACAGCCTATGGCTACACCTTC,CASSLAGTAYGYTF